The 22 T cell receptor beta chains presented below share a single source sample, sequenced in a study of OX40 agonist ivuxolimab in advanced cancers. Repertoires were generated with immunoSEQ multiplex PCR, while TCRdb's copy carries only in-frame clones and drops some. The table has 55,000 to 90,000 clones, approximately 81% seen once. The sequenced sample was CD4+ or CD8+ T cells sorted from blood, obtained in a trial of the OX40 agonist ivuxolimab. The receptors come from an adult with an advanced solid tumor such as melanoma, head and neck, liver or kidney cancer.

The chain combines TRBV15 with TRBJ1-5, with 12 positions matching TRBD1. This CDR3 spans 17 amino acids. V was pared by 2 bases and J by 4 bases, with 6 bases of the junction left unmatched. CDR1 and CDR2 (germline): LNHNV, YYDKDF (reference sequence). This CDR3 reads CATSRSGQGADNQPQHF. Written as DNA, the CDR3 is TGTGCCACCAGCAGATCGGGACAGGGGGCAGATAATCAGCCCCAGCATTTT.

The chain uses TRBV15 and TRBJ1-1; 9 nucleotides agree with TRBD1. The CDR3 has 14 amino acids. Losses at the gene ends were 5 bases for V and 3 bases for J; bases not matched to a gene: 4. Germline CDR1 is LNHNV and CDR2 is YYDKDF (reference sequence). The CDR3 nucleotides read TGTGCCACCAGCGGGACAGGGCGGGACACTGAAGCTTTCTTT. It encodes CATSGTGRDTEAFF.

This chain connects TRBV30 to TRBJ1-1; tentatively, D is TRBD1 (5 bases). Trimming cost V 2 bases and J 5 bases, with 15 bases left between them. Germline CDR1 reads GTSNPN; CDR2 reads SVGIG (reference sequence). The CDR3 runs to 14 residues. In nucleotides, the CDR3 is TGTGCCTGGAGTCCTAGGGGCGGAGAGACTGAAGCTTTCTTT. Translated: CAWSPRGGETEAFF.

The CDR3 loop reads CASSYGPSGNTIYF. Written as DNA, the CDR3 is TGTGCCAGCAGTTACGGCCCCTCTGGAAACACCATATATTTT. The chain is built from TRBV6-6 and TRBJ1-3; D not resolved. CDR1 is MNHNY, CDR2 SVGAGI, per germline (reference sequence). The CDR3 length is 14 residues. Trimming shortened V by 2 bases and J by 0 bases, and 5 bases separated the two germline ends.

V usage is TRBV6-5 and J usage is TRBJ1-6, with D uncertain. This CDR3 contains 16 residues. Between the trimmed V and J ends, which lost 1 base and 8 bases, there was a span of 15 bases. Germline assignment: CDR1 MNHEY and CDR2 SVGAGI. CDR3 sequence: CASSYYLVNIHSPLHF. The DNA for the CDR3 is TGTGCCAGCAGTTACTACCTCGTCAACATTCATTCACCCCTCCACTTT.

This sequence joins TRBV4-1 and TRBJ2-3; no definite D call. The length of the CDR3 is 17 residues. The germline V gene encodes CDR1 MGHRA and CDR2 YSYEKL. Trimming pared 1 base from V and 0 bases from J, leaving 14 bases between. The CDR3 region has the DNA TGCGCCAGCAGCCAAGTCCTAAGACGGGCTAGCACAGATACGCAGTATTTT. The encoded protein is CASSQVLRRASTDTQYF.

The J gene is TRBJ2-7, the V gene TRBV9; perhaps TRBD1 as D (5 bases). Germline CDR1 is SGDLS and CDR2 is YYNGEE. The CDR3 is 16 amino acids. Trimming removed 0 bases at V and 2 bases at J, with 15 bases between. CDR3 in amino acids: CASSVGPGPSAYEQYF. DNA for the CDR3: TGTGCCAGCAGCGTAGGACCAGGGCCGAGCGCCTACGAGCAGTACTTC. The variable domain in full, with the rest retrieved from reference TRBV9 and TRBJ2-7, is DSGVTQTPKHLITATGQRVTLRCSPRSGDLSVYWYQQSLDQGLQFLIQYYNGEERAKGNILERFSAQQFPDLHSELNLSSLELGDSALYFCASSVGPGPSAYEQYFGPGTRLTVT.

CDR3 sequence: CASSLQRTGAFGANVLTF. In DNA, the CDR3 is TGTGCCAGCAGCTTGCAGCGGACAGGGGCCTTTGGGGCCAACGTCCTGACTTTC. The J gene is TRBJ2-6, the V gene TRBV7-2, with TRBD1 matching over 9 bases. Germline trimming cut 3 bases from V and 3 bases from J; bases unmatched to any gene: 9. In germline, CDR1 is SGHTA, CDR2 FQGNSA. This CDR3 has 18 amino acids.

The chain carries TRBV28 and TRBJ1-4, with 9 bases aligning to TRBD1. Trimming at V came to 6 bases and at J to 8 bases, leaving 10 bases not matched to a gene. The V gene's germline CDR1 is MDHEN and CDR2 SYDVKM. CDR3 length equals 15 residues. The DNA for the CDR3 is TGTGCCAGCAGACTAGGACAGGGGACTTTGGAAAAACTGTTTTTT. It encodes CASRLGQGTLEKLFF.

The chain carries TRBV6-5 and TRBJ1-2; tentatively, D is TRBD1 (5 bases). With 4 bases removed from V and 6 bases from J, the gap between germline ends came to 12 bases. The CDR3 has 13 residues. The germline gives CDR1 MNHEY, CDR2 SVGAGI. CDR3 coding DNA: TGTGCCAGCAGTTTCAAAAACAGGCATGGCTACACCTTC. This gives the protein CASSFKNRHGYTF.

The J gene is TRBJ2-3, the V gene TRBV5-1; D might be TRBD2 (6 bases). The CDR3 sequence is 14 residues long. V was shortened by 4 bases and J by 3 bases, with 12 bases between the two germline ends. Germline CDR1 and CDR2: SGHRS and YFSETQ. The CDR3 reads CASSPRGGTDTQYF. In DNA form, the CDR3 reads TGCGCCAGCAGCCCCCGTGGAGGGACAGATACGCAGTATTTT.

There are a few counts of this clone. This rearrangement joins TRBV19 to TRBJ1-5; a weak D match, TRBD1 (6 bases). The length of the CDR3 is 18 residues. The germline gives CDR1 LNHDA, CDR2 SQIVND (reference sequence). Trimming removed 6 bases from V and 5 bases from J, with 26 bases in between. CDR3 in amino acids: CASRRAPIQGRGDQPQHF. The CDR3 nucleotides are TGTGCCAGTAGGAGAGCGCCGATCCAGGGGAGGGGGGATCAGCCCCAGCATTTT.

This sequence joins TRBV19 and TRBJ2-1; D gene unclear. The CDR3 sequence is 12 residues long. The ends were cut back, 11 bases at V and 9 bases at J, with 17 bases in the middle. CDR1 LNHDA and CDR2 SQIVND come from the germline V gene (reference sequence). Here the CDR3 reads CALGPKGGEQFF. The DNA for the CDR3 is TGTGCCCTAGGTCCAAAAGGCGGTGAGCAGTTCTTC.

The chain joins TRBV6-5 to TRBJ2-7; a possible D gene is TRBD1 (5 bases). In germline, CDR1 is MNHEY, CDR2 SVGAGI. The CDR3 totals 14 residues. Deletions cut 6 bases from V and 1 base from J, with 13 bases between. CDR3 bases: TGTGCCAGCAGAGATCCAGGGTGGTCCTACGAGCAGTACTTC. As protein: CASRDPGWSYEQYF.

V usage is TRBV2 and J usage is TRBJ2-5; D is possibly TRBD1 (6 bases). The CDR3 totals 13 residues. CDR1 is SNHLY, CDR2 FYNNEI, per germline. The V end was cut by 5 bases, the J end by 5 bases, with 12 bases between. Here the CDR3 reads CASSPQGGETQYF. The CDR3, as DNA: TGTGCCAGCAGTCCACAGGGCGGTGAGACCCAGTACTTC.

The V gene is TRBV9, the J gene TRBJ2-7; the match to TRBD1 covers 9 bases. Germline V gene sequence: CDR1 SGDLS, CDR2 YYNGEE. With 0 bases clipped from V and 3 bases from J, the junction kept 7 bases outside the gene matches. CDR3 length: 16 amino acids. The CDR3 is CASSVGSGDRVYEQYF. The CDR3 DNA reads TGTGCCAGCAGCGTAGGTAGTGGGGACAGGGTCTACGAGCAGTACTTC.

The chain has TRBV6-5 and TRBJ2-7; 8 bases are shared with TRBD1. Trimming cost V 2 bases and J 3 bases; bases outside gene matches: 3. CDR1 and CDR2 (germline): MNHEY, SVGAGI. CDR3 length equals 14 residues. The CDR3 nucleotides are TGTGCCAGCAGTTACACGACAGGGGTCTACGAGCAGTACTTC. It is translated as CASSYTTGVYEQYF.

The V and J genes are TRBV4-2 and TRBJ2-3, with D perhaps given as TRBD1 or TRBD2 (5 bases each). Germline lookup yields CDR1 LGHNA and CDR2 YNFKEQ. The V end was cut by 4 bases, the J end by 2 bases, with 10 bases between. The CDR3 has 14 residues. The CDR3 is CASSLRDPTDTQYF. As DNA, the CDR3 is TGTGCCAGCAGCCTCCGGGACCCCACAGATACGCAGTATTTT.

V and J are TRBV18 and TRBJ2-3; 8 bases line up with TRBD1. There are 14 residues in the CDR3. Per germline, CDR1 KGHSH and CDR2 LQKENI. V lost 6 bases, J lost 1 base, and 3 bases stayed unmatched. CDR3 sequence: CASSKGQGTDTQYF. CDR3 nucleotide sequence: TGTGCCAGCTCCAAGGGACAGGGCACAGATACGCAGTATTTT.

The sample holds one count of this clone. V and J are TRBV7-6 and TRBJ2-7, with TRBD2 identical over 7 bases. The CDR3 length is 15 residues. V dropped 4 bases and J dropped 0; count of bases not matched to a gene: 6. Germline-derived CDR1 and CDR2 are SGHVS and FNYEAQ. The CDR3 sequence: CASSSRAGSSYEQYF. CDR3 bases: TGTGCCAGCAGCTCCCGAGCGGGGAGCTCCTACGAGCAGTACTTC.

The rearrangement links TRBV5-1 to TRBJ1-4; 7 nucleotides match TRBD1. Looked up from germline, CDR1 is SGHRS and CDR2 is YFSETQ. The CDR3 loop spans 15 amino acids. The trim removed 0 bases at V and 8 bases at J, leaving 7 bases unmatched. The DNA of the CDR3 is TGCGCCAGCAGCTTGGCCGGGACAGAGGGGGAAAAACTGTTTTTT. Its translation is CASSLAGTEGEKLFF.

This chain uses TRBV13 with TRBJ2-7; D is uncertain. Trimming cost V 0 bases and J 3 bases, with 9 bases left between them. Germline CDR1 is PRHDT and CDR2 is FYEKMQ (reference sequence). The CDR3 consists of 14 residues. CDR3 region: CASSLGREDYEQYF. CDR3 bases: TGTGCCAGCAGCTTAGGACGCGAAGACTACGAGCAGTACTTC. Full variable domain (remainder filled in from reference TRBV13 and TRBJ2-7): AAGVIQSPRHLIKEKRETATLKCYPIPRHDTVYWYQQGPGQDPQFLISFYEKMQSDKGSIPDRFSAQQFSDYHSELNMSSLELGDSALYFCASSLGREDYEQYFGPGTRLTVT.